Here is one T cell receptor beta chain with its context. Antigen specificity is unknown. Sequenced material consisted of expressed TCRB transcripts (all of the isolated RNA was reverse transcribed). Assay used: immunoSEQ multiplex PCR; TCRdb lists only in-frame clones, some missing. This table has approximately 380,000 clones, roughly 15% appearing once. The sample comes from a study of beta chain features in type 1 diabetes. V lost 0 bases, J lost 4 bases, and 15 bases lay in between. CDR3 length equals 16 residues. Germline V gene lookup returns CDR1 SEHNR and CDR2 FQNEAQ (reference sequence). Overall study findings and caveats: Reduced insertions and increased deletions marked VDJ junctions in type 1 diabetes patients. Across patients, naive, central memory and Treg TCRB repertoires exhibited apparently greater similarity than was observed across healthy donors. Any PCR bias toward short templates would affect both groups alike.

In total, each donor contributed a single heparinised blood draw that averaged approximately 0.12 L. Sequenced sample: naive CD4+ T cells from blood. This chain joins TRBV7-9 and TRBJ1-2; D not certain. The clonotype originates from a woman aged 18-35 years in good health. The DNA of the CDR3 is TGTGCCAGCAGCTTAGCCGGCGGGCGTCACGGCTATGGCTACACCTTC. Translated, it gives CASSLAGGRHGYGYTF.